This TCR beta chain was captured in a study of shared clonotypes between healthy human individuals. Only CD45RO-negative cells positively selected for CCR7 counted as naive CD8 cells, so terminally differentiated effector memory CD45RA+ cells were excluded. All of the donors resided in Nashville, Tennessee, and each was a Caucasian adult. The CDR3 consists of 16 residues. V was clipped by 0 bases and J by 3 bases, with 15 bases between them. Per germline, CDR1 SGHRS and CDR2 YFSETQ. An approximately 210 ng quantity of DNA, some 30,000 T cell genomes, went into the sorted-subset replicate PCRs. Measured with immunoSEQ multiplex PCR; TCRdb has only the in-frame clones, and not every one. The sample lists about 2.1 million clones, 85% to 95% occurring once.

This TCR was recovered from a man aged 18 to 29 in good health. Some clones in this sample may be carry-over from other donors' samples. This chain links TRBV5-1 with TRBJ1-1; unclear D gene. The specimen sequenced was naive CD8+ T cells from PBMCs. The CDR3 spells CASSLVYRGFDTEAFF. DNA for the CDR3: TGCGCCAGCAGCTTGGTGTACAGAGGATTTGACACTGAAGCTTTCTTT.